The present T cell receptor (beta chain) was sequenced within a study of cytomegalovirus exposure and HLA in healthy donors. The PCR made use of 60 Vbeta and 13 Jbeta primers. Clones were sequenced by immunoSEQ multiplex PCR, and TCRdb holds only the in-frame ones, with some missing. Here the sample spans 150,000 to 200,000 clones, approximately 80% being singletons. Study-level points and caveats: A missense variant in DCLRE1C was later tied to TCR beta V- and J-gene trimming. Analyses of presence and absence presupposed an approximately uniform sequencing depth across donors. An analysis that came later showed most CMV-associated TCR beta chains appearing HLA-restricted.

Donors sampled were nominally healthy, though unrecorded immune exposures were likely. Germline V gene sequence: CDR1 SGHNT, CDR2 YYREEE (reference sequence). This CDR3 has 17 amino acids. After removal of 4 bases from V and 4 bases from J, the junction contained 12 bases not matched to a gene. Turning to this clone: Its antigen is not identified.

The rearrangement uses TRBV5-4 and TRBJ2-5; 11 nucleotides match TRBD2. Sample: PBMCs. The origin of this receptor is a woman under 30 in good health and CMV-seropositive. The CDR3 sequence: CASSPEISGGATETQYF. The CDR3 bases are TGTGCCAGCAGCCCCGAGATTAGCGGGGGGGCGACAGAGACCCAGTACTTC.